This T cell receptor (beta chain) was identified in a study of CD8 T cells in ankylosing spondylitis. Findings and limits, study-wide: Clones that were linked to disease were CD8+ and were relatively rare in peripheral blood.

This clonotype was recorded at least ten times. The target antigen is unknown. Libraries for TCR beta were made by quantitative 5'-RACE with molecular barcodes. TCRdb redid the calling of the 5' RACE reads with MiXCR, one entry per CDR3 protein. The sample consists of roughly 250,000 distinct CDR3 sequences, less than 10% of them appearing once. Germline CDR1 SGHTA, CDR2 FQGNSA. Trimming cost V 5 bases and J 4 bases, with 11 bases left between them. The CDR3 is 14 residues long. Sequenced input: blood, either unsorted or a sorted T cell fraction (not recorded which). The gene calls are TRBV7-2 and TRBJ1-4; D might be TRBD1 (6 bases). The TCR comes from a male donor with ankylosing spondylitis or in good health (not recorded which). DNA of the CDR3: TGTGCCAGCAGCAGAGGGGGGGATAATGAAAAACTGTTTTTT. Protein product: CASSRGGDNEKLFF.